The entry below gives a single T cell receptor beta chain sequence along with its context. Its antigen is not known. Participants comprised healthy donors of bone marrow. It was with 60 Vbeta and 13 Jbeta primers that the PCR ran. Profiling relied on immunoSEQ multiplex PCR, and the TCRdb table lists in-frame clones only, not all of them. The repertoire holds under 150,000 clones, with around 70% as singletons. The sample originates from a study of cytomegalovirus exposure and HLA in healthy donors. At the level of the study: From HLA-typed donors, an early data release held about 85 million unique TCRs. Regarding the study as a whole: Among TCR beta chains, those listed as cytomegalovirus-associated numbered about 160.

The receptor was isolated from a woman aged 40 to 55 in good health and CMV-seropositive. The specimen sequenced was PBMCs.

The CDR3 loop reads CASSDGGGAYNEQFF. As DNA, the CDR3 is TGTGCCAGCAGTGACGGGGGGGGCGCCTACAATGAGCAGTTCTTC. The chain carries TRBV2 and TRBJ2-1; 8 bases map to TRBD2. The CDR3 spans 15 residues. CDR1 and CDR2 from the germline V gene are SNHLY and FYNNEI. Trimming cost V 3 bases and J 2 bases; bases outside gene matches: 3.